Sequencing of this T cell receptor beta chain was carried out in a study of control samples from healthy donors and cancer patients. This CDR3 has 12 amino acids. Trimming took 0 bases from V and 5 from J, leaving 8 bases between them. Looked up from germline, CDR1 is GTSNPN and CDR2 is SVGIG (reference sequence). Assay: immunoSEQ multiplex PCR; the TCRdb copy retains only in-frame clones and omits some. The repertoire has fewer than 120,000 clones, approximately 87% of them found once; the top ten carry less than 4%. The receptor's source is a woman between 55 and 75 years old with lung cancer. Source material: PBMCs. The chain is built from TRBV30 and TRBJ2-7; D unresolved. The CDR3 spells CAWSVQFHEQYF. CDR3 DNA sequence: TGTGCCTGGAGTGTACAATTCCACGAGCAGTACTTC.